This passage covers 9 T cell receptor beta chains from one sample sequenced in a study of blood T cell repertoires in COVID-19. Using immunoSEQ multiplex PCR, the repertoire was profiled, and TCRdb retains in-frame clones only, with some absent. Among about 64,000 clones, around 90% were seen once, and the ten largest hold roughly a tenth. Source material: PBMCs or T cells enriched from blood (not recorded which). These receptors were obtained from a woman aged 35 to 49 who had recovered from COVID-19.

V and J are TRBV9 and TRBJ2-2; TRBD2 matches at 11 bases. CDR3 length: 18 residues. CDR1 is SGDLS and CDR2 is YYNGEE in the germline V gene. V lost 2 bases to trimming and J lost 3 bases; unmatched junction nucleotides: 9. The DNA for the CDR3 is TGTGCCAGCAGCGTTGGGACTAGCGGCTTTAAGGACACCGGGGAGCTGTTTTTT. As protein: CASSVGTSGFKDTGELFF.

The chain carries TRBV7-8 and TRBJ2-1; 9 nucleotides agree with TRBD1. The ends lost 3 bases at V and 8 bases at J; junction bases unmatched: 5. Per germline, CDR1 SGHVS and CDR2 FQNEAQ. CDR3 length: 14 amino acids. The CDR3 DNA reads TGTGCCAGCAGCTTTGGGACAGGGTCCGATGAGCAGTTCTTC. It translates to CASSFGTGSDEQFF.

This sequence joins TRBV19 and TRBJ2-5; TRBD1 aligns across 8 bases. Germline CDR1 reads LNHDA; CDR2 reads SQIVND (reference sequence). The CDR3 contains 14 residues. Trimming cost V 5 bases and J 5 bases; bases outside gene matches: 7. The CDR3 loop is CASSGAGGFETQYF. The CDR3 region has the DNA TGTGCCAGTAGTGGAGCAGGGGGCTTTGAGACCCAGTACTTC. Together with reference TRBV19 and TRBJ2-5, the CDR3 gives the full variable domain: DGGITQSPKYLFRKEGQNVTLSCEQNLNHDAMYWYRQDPGQGLRLIYYSQIVNDFQKGDIAEGYSVSREKKESFPLTVTSAQKNPTAFYLCASSGAGGFETQYFGPGTRLLVL.

The CDR3 reads CASSASRRGNTEAFF. CDR3 bases: TGTGCCAGCAGCGCCTCGCGTAGGGGAAACACTGAAGCTTTCTTT. The J gene is TRBJ1-1, the V gene TRBV9; D might be TRBD1 (5 bases). V lost 3 bases to trimming and J lost 2 bases, with 14 bases between them. The CDR3 has 15 amino acids. Germline V lookup: CDR1 SGDLS, CDR2 YYNGEE. The complete variable domain, with remaining parts taken from reference TRBV9 and TRBJ1-1, reads DSGVTQTPKHLITATGQRVTLRCSPRSGDLSVYWYQQSLDQGLQFLIQYYNGEERAKGNILERFSAQQFPDLHSELNLSSLELGDSALYFCASSASRRGNTEAFFGQGTRLTVV.

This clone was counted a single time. DNA for the CDR3: TGTGCCAGCAGCTCTAGAGCGGGCGGCATCACAGATACGCAGTATTTT. It encodes CASSSRAGGITDTQYF. This chain links TRBV11-3 with TRBJ2-3, with D possibly being TRBD2 (6 bases). The V gene's germline CDR1 is SGHNT and CDR2 YENEEA. The CDR3 totals 16 residues. V gave up 4 bases and J gave up 2 bases, with 16 bases separating them.

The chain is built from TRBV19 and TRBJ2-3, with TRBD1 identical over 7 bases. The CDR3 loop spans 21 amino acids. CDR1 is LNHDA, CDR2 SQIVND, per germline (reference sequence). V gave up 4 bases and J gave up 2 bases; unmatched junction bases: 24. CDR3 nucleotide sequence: TGTGCCAGTAGTACGAAGTTATCCGGGACAGCTCATCCCTTTTACACAGATACGCAGTATTTT. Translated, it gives CASSTKLSGTAHPFYTDTQYF.

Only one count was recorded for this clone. This chain's CDR3 is CASSQSTDRVNTEAFF. The CDR3 DNA is TGTGCCAGCAGTCAATCCACGGACAGGGTGAACACTGAAGCTTTCTTT. This chain uses TRBV28 with TRBJ1-1, with TRBD1 identical over 8 bases. V dropped 5 bases and J dropped 0; count of bases not matched to a gene: 8. The germline V gene encodes CDR1 MDHEN and CDR2 SYDVKM. The CDR3 runs to 16 residues.

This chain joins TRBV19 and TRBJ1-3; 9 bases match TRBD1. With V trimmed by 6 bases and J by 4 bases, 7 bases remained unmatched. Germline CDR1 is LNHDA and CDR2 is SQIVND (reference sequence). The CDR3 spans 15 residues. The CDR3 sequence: CASRNRGREGNTIYF. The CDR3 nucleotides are TGTGCCAGTAGGAACAGGGGGCGCGAAGGAAACACCATATATTTT.

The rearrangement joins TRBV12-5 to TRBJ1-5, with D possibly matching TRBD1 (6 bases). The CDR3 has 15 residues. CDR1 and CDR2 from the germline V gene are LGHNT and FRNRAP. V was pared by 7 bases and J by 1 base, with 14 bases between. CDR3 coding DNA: TGTGCTAGTGCCTCACAGGGATTAAGCAATCAGCCCCAGCATTTT. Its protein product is CASASQGLSNQPQHF.